This T cell receptor (beta chain) was captured by sequencing in a study of shared clonotypes between healthy human individuals. The CDR3 is made up of 12 amino acids. Unmatched junction bases numbered 4, after V lost 5 bases and J lost 10 bases. CDR1 is SGHTA and CDR2 is FQGNSA in the germline V gene. Data came from immunoSEQ multiplex PCR; TCRdb stores just in-frame clones and leaves some out. The table shows hundreds of thousands of clones, with approximately 79% occurring only once. Material: memory CD4+ T cells sorted from blood. The subset: CD45RA-negative fraction. This receptor was obtained from a young woman in good health. The chain employs TRBV7-2 and TRBJ2-3; the match to TRBD1 covers 9 bases. DNA for the CDR3: TGTGCCAGCAGCCTGGGGACAGGGCCGCAGTATTTT. Translation: CASSLGTGPQYF.